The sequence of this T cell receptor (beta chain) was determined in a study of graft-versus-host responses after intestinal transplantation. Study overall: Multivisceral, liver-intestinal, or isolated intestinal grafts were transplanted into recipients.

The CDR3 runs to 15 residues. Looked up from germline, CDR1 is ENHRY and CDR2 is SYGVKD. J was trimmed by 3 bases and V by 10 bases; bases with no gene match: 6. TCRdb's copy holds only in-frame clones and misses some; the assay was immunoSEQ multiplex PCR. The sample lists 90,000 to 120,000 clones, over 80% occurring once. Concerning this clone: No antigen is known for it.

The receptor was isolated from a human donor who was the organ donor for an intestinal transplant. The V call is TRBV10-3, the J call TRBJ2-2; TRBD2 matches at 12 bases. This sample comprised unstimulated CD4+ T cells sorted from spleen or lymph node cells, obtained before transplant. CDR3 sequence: CATTSGGSHTGELFF. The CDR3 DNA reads TGTGCCACCACTAGCGGGGGGTCCCACACCGGGGAGCTGTTTTTT.